The clone carrying this TCR beta chain was seen a handful of times. Its antigen is unknown. This sample is part of a study of vaccination and CD4 T cells after COVID-19. Study results and limitations: Convalescent patients were relatively few, and early post-infection timepoints were missing.

The treatment is: roughly ten-day PBMC culture with coronavirus spike peptide pools or control peptides (ViraFEST assay). The Oncomine TCR Beta short-read assay was what sequenced the DNA obtained from cultured CD4+ T cells. TCRdb reprocessed the PCR reads via MiXCR and lists one record per CDR3 protein. The top ten hold about two fifths of the sample, which has about 9,100 distinct CDR3 sequences, 60% to 70% seen once. From germline, CDR1 is MNHEY and CDR2 SMNVEV (reference sequence). V shed 5 bases and J 7 bases; nucleotides not matched to a gene: 5. The length of the CDR3 is 13 residues. This clonotype was sampled from a human donor who had recovered from COVID-19. Sequenced sample: CD4+ T cells from blood, cultured in vitro. The V gene is TRBV27, the J gene TRBJ1-2; TRBD1 matches 9 bases. CDR3 region: CASSPQGAGGYTF. As DNA, the CDR3 is TGTGCCAGCAGTCCACAGGGGGCAGGTGGCTACACCTTC.